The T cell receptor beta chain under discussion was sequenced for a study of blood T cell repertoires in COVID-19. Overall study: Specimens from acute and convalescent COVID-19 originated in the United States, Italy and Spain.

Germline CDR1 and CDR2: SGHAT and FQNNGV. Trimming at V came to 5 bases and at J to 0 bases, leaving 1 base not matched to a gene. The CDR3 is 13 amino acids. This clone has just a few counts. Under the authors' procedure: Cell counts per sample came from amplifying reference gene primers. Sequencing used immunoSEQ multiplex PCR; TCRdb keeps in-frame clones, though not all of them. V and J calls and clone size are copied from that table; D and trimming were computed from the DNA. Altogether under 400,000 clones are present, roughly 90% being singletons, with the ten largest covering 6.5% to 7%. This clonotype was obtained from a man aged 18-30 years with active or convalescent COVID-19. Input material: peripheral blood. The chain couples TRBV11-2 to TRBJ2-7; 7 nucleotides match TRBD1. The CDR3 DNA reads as TGTGCCAGCAGCCGGGACAGCTCCTACGAGCAGTACTTC. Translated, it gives CASSRDSSYEQYF.